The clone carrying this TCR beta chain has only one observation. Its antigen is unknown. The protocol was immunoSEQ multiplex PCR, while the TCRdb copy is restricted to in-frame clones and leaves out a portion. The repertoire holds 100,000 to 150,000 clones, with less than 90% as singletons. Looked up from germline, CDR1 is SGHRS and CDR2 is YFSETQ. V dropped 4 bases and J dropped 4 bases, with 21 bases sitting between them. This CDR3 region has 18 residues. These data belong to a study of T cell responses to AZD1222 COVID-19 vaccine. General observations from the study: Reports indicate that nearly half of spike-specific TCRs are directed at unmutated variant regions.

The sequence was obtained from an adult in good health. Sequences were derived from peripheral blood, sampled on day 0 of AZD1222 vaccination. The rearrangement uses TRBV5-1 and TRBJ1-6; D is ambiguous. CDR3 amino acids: CASSPESPGASYNSPLHF. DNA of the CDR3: TGCGCCAGCAGCCCTGAATCCCCCGGAGCGTCATATAATTCACCCCTCCACTTT. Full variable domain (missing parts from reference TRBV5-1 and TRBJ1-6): KAGVTQTPRYLIKTRGQQVTLSCSPISGHRSVSWYQQTPGQGLQFLFEYFSETQRNKGNFPGRFSGRQFSNSRSEMNVSTLELGDSALYLCASSPESPGASYNSPLHFGNGTRLTVT.